This TCR beta chain emerged from a study of identical twins. Study results and limitations: The abundant beta clonotypes from cord blood had fewer insertions, and memory repertoires had none of this.

J gave up 2 bases and V 4 bases, and 4 bases lay outside the gene matches. Germline CDR1 LNHDA, CDR2 SQIVND (reference sequence). The CDR3 consists of 15 residues. One entry per CDR3 protein results from TCRdb running MiXCR on the 5' RACE reads. The data hold roughly 490,000 distinct CDR3 sequences, with more than 13% observed a single time. As concerns this clonotype: Its specificity is unknown.

The sample also formed part of further work on yellow fever vaccine responses in identical twins.

The chain has TRBV19 and TRBJ1-5; TRBD1 matches 8 bases. The material sequenced was CD4+ T cells sorted from blood. The receptor comes from a woman aged 18-30 years in good health. The CDR3 DNA follows: TGTGCCAGTAGTACGACAGGGGAGGGCAATCAGCCCCAGCATTTT. It codes for CASSTTGEGNQPQHF.